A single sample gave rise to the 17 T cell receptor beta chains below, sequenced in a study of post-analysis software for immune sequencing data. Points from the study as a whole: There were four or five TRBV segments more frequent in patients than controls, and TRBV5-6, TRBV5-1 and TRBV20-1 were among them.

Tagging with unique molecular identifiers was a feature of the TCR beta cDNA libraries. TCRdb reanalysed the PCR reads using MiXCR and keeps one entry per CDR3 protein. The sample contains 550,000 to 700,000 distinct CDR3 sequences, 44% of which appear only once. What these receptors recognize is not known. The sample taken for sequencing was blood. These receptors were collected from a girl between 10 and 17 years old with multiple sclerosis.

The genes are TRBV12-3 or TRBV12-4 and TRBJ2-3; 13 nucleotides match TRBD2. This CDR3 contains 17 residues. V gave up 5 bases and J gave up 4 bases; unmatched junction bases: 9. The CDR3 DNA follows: TGTGCCAGCAGTCCGAGGACTAGCGGGAGATTCGCAGATACGCAGTATTTT. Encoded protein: CASSPRTSGRFADTQYF.

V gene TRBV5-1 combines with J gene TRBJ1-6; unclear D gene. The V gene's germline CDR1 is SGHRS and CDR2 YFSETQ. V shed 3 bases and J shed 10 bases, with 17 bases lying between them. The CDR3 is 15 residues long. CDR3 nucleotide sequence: TGCGCCAGCAGCTCGACTGGACCGGTGATCTCACCCCTCCACTTT. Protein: CASSSTGPVISPLHF.

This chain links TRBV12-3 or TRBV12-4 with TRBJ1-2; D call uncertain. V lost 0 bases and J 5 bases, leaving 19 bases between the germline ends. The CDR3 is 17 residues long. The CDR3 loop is CASSLAKKASGQYGYTF. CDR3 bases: TGTGCCAGCAGTTTAGCCAAAAAGGCATCCGGGCAATATGGCTACACCTTC.

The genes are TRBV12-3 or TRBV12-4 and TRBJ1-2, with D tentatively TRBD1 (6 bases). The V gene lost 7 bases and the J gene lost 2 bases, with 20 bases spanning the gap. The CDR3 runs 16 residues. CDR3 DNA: TGTGCCAGCACCCCTGCTAGGACAGCAGTCAACTATGGCTACACCTTC. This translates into CASTPARTAVNYGYTF.

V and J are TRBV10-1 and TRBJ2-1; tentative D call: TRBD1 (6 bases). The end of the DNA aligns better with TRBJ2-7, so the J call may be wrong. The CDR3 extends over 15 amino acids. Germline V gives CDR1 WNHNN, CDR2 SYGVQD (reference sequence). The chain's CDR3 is CASSQTGFSYNEQYF. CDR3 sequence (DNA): TGCGCCAGCAGTCAAACAGGGTTCTCCTACAATGAGCAGTACTTC.

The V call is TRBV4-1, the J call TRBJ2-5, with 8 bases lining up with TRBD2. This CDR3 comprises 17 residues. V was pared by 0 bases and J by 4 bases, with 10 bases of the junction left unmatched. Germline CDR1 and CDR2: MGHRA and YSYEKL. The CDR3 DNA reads TGCGCCAGCAGCCAAGATGCGACGGGAGGGCCGCGAGAGACCCAGTACTTC. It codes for CASSQDATGGPRETQYF.

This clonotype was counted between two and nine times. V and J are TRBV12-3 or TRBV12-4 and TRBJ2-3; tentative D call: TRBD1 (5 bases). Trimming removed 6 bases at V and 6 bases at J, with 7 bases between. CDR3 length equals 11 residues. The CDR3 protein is CASRGADTQYF. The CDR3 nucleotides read TGTGCCAGCAGAGGGGCGGATACGCAGTATTTT.

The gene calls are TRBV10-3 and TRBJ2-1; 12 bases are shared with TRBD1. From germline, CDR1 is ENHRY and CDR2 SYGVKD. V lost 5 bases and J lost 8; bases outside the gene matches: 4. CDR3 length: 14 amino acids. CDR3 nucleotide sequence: TGTGCCATCAGTTCCGGGACAGGGGGCGATGAGCAGTTCTTC. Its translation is CAISSGTGGDEQFF.

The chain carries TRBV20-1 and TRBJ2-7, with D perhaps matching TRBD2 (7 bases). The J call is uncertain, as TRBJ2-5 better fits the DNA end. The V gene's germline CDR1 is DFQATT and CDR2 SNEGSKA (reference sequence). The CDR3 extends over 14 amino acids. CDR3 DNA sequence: TGCAGTGCTAGAGGCCAGGGGCGGGAGGAGACCCAGTACTTC. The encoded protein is CSARGQGREETQYF.

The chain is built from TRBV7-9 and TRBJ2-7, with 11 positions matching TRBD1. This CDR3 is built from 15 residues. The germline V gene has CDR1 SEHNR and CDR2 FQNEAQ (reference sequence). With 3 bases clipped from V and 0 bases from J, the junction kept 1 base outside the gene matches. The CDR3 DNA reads TGTGCCAGCAGCTTCGGGACAGGGGGCTCCTACGAGCAGTACTTC. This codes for CASSFGTGGSYEQYF.

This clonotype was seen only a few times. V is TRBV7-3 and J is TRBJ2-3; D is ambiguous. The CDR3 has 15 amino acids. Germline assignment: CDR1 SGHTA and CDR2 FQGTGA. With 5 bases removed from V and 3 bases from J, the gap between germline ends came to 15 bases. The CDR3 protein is CASSRGGAQTDTQYF. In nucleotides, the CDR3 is TGTGCCAGCAGCCGCGGCGGAGCCCAGACAGATACGCAGTATTTT. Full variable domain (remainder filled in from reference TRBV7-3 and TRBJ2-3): GAGVSQTPSNKVTEKGKYVELRCDPISGHTALYWYRQSLGQGPEFLIYFQGTGAADDSGLPNDRFFAVRPEGSVSTLKIQRTERGDSAVYLCASSRGGAQTDTQYFGPGTRLTVL.

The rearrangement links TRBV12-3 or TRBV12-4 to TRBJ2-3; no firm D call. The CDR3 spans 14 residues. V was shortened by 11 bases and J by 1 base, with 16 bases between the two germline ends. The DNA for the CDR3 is TGTGCCGCCGCTGGCCGAACTTGCACAGATACGCAGTATTTT. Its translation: CAAAGRTCTDTQYF.

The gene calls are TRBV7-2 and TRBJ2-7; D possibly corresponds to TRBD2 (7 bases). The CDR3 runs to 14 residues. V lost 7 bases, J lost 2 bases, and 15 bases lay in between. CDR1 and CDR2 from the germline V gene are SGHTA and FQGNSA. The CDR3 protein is CASMARRGPYEQYF. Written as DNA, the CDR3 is TGTGCCAGCATGGCGCGGCGGGGGCCCTACGAGCAGTACTTC.

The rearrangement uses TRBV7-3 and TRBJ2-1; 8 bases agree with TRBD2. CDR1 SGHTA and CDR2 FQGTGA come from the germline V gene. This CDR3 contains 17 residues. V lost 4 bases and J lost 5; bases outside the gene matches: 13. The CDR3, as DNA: TGTGCCAGCAGCTCGCTCCCGGGGGGGTCTCTTGACAATGAGCAGTTCTTC. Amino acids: CASSSLPGGSLDNEQFF. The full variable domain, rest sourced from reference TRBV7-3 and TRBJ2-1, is GAGVSQTPSNKVTEKGKYVELRCDPISGHTALYWYRQSLGQGPEFLIYFQGTGAADDSGLPNDRFFAVRPEGSVSTLKIQRTERGDSAVYLCASSSLPGGSLDNEQFFGPGTRLTVL.

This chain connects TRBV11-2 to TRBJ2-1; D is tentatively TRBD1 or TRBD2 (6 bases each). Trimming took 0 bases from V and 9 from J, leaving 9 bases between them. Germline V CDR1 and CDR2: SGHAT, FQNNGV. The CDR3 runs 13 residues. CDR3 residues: CASSLEQGGEQFF. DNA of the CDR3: TGTGCCAGCAGCTTAGAACAGGGAGGTGAGCAGTTCTTC.

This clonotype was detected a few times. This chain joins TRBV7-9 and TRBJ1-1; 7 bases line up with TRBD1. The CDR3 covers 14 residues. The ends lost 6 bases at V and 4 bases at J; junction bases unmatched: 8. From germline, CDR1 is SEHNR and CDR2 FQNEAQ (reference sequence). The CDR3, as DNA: TGTGCCAGCAGACTCGTAACAGGGGTCACTGAAGCTTTCTTT. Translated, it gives CASRLVTGVTEAFF.

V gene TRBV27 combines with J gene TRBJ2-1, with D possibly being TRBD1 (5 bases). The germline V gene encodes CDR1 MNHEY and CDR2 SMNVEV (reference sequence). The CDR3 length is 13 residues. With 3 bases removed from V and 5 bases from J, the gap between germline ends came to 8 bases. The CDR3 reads CASSFREDNEQFF. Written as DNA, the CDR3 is TGTGCCAGCAGTTTCAGGGAAGACAATGAGCAGTTCTTC.